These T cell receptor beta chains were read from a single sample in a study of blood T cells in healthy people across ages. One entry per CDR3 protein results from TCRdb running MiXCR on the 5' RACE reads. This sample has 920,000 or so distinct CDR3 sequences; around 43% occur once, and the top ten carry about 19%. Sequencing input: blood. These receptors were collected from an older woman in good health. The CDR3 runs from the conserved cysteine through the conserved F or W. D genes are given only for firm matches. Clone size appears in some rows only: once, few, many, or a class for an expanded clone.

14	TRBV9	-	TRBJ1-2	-	TGTGCCAGCAGCGTAGGGGCAAATAACTATGGCTACACCTTC	CASSVGANNYGYTF
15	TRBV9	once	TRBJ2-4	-	TGTGCCAGCAGCGTAGGCTCGGGAGTGCGCGAAGAGCAGTACTTC	CASSVGSGVREEQYF
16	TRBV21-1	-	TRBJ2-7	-	TGTGCCAGCAGCAATCGCAGTTTTAGTCCGGTTCCACCCCAGTACTTC	CASSNRSFSPVPPQYF
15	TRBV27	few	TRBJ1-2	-	TGTGCCAGCAGTCCATCAGGCAGGGAAGGAGATGGCTACACCTTC	CASSPSGREGDGYTF
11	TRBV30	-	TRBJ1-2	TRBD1	TGTGCCTTCACAGGGGGCGCCGGCTACACCTTC	CAFTGGAGYTF
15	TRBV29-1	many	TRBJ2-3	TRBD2	TGCAGCGTGGCTGGGACTAGCGGGAGCATTGATACGCAGTATTTT	CSVAGTSGSIDTQYF
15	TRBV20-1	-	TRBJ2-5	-	TGCAGTGCTAGAGATTTCGGGGGTAACCAAGAGACCCAGTACTTC	CSARDFGGNQETQYF
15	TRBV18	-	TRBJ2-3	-	TGTGCCAGCTCACCCGGCCCCAACATGGCAGATACGCAGTATTTT	CASSPGPNMADTQYF
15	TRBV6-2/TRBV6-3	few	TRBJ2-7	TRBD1	TGTGCCAGCAGACCCTTGGGGACAGTACTCTACGAGCAGTACTTC	CASRPLGTVLYEQYF
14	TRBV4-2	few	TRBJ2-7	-	TGTGCCAGCAGCCAAGATTTCGGGGTCTACGAGCAGTACTTC	CASSQDFGVYEQYF
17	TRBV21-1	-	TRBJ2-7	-	TGTGCCAGCAGCAAAATTAGTTCGGAGCGGGAGGGATACGAGCAGTACTTC	CASSKISSEREGYEQYF
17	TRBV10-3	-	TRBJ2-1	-	TGTGCCATCAGTGAGTTAGGAGCGTGGAAGGAAGACAATGAGCAGTTCTTC	CAISELGAWKEDNEQFF
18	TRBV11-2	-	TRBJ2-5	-	TGTGCCAGCAGCCTACACGGGCGGCTGCTCTTCCTCCAAGAGACCCAGTACTTC	CASSLHGRLLFLQETQYF